The clone carrying this T cell receptor (beta chain) was counted at least ten times. The sample belongs to a study of prognosis after radiotherapy for stage I lung cancer. The overall study: Aged about 53 to 85 years, with a median of approximately 74 years, the patients were 13 men and 6 women.

V lost 0 bases and J 0 bases, leaving 17 bases between the germline ends. CDR3 length: 18 amino acids. Germline lookup yields CDR1 SEHNR and CDR2 FQNEAQ (reference sequence). Amplification of TCR beta CDR3 from genomic DNA used two-round multiplex PCR. During first-round PCR, primers specific to each TRBV and TRBJ gene were used. Universal primers drove the second round of PCR amplification. TCRdb fed the multiplex PCR reads into MiXCR, producing one record per CDR3 protein. The data contain around 19,000 distinct CDR3 sequences, 40% to 55% of them singletons. This specimen consisted of PBMCs, obtained before or after stereotactic body radiation therapy (not recorded which). The V and J genes are TRBV7-9 and TRBJ1-1; D uncertain. The receptor comes from a donor over 45 with non-small cell lung cancer. CDR3 sequence (DNA): TGTGCCAGCAGCTTAGCGCTACCCGGGAACGCCTTGAACACTGAAGCTTTCTTT. Translation: CASSLALPGNALNTEAFF.